The TCR beta chain under discussion was sequenced for a study of T cell changes during pregnancy in multiple sclerosis. Sequencing was performed with immunoSEQ multiplex PCR; in TCRdb, only in-frame clones are kept and a portion is missing. There are tens of thousands of clones in the sample; around 90% occur only once, and more than 0.6% lies in the top ten. The sequencing here drew on CD4+ T cells from peripheral blood mononuclear cells, taken in the first trimester of pregnancy. The receptor's source is a female donor with multiple sclerosis, enrolled in a pregnancy study.

CDR3 nucleotide sequence: TGTGCCAGCAGTGGAGCCCGGGGGAGCCTACCCACAGATACGCAGTATTTT. This sequence encodes CASSGARGSLPTDTQYF. This chain connects TRBV6-1 to TRBJ2-3; possibly TRBD2 for D (6 bases). The V gene lost 4 bases and the J gene lost 2 bases, with 19 bases spanning the gap. This CDR3 is built from 17 residues. Looked up from germline, CDR1 is MNHNS and CDR2 is SASEGT.